What follows are 31 T cell receptor beta chains derived from one specimen sequenced in a study of PD-L1 blockade in urothelial cancer. Clones were sequenced by immunoSEQ multiplex PCR, and TCRdb holds only the in-frame ones, with some missing. The sample has around 100,000 clones, about 90% seen once; the top ten hold under 0.95%. The material sequenced was PBMCs, taken around atezolizumab (anti-PD-L1) treatment. These receptors came from a woman of 80 years or more with urothelial cancer.

The chain is built from TRBV6-1 and TRBJ2-3; maybe TRBD2 (5 bases). This CDR3 region has 16 residues. Germline-derived CDR1 and CDR2 are MNHNS and SASEGT. V gave up 3 bases and J gave up 4 bases, with 17 bases separating them. Here the CDR3 reads CASSDRSRGSPDTQYF. The CDR3 coding sequence is TGTGCCAGCAGTGACCGAAGCCGGGGATCCCCAGATACGCAGTATTTT.

The chain recombines TRBV19 with TRBJ1-3, with D unclear. Trimming took 5 bases from V and 4 from J, leaving 15 bases between them. The CDR3 length is 15 residues. Per germline, CDR1 LNHDA and CDR2 SQIVND (reference sequence). CDR3: CASSLKMLAGNTIYF. CDR3 nucleotides: TGTGCCAGTAGTCTCAAGATGTTAGCCGGAAACACCATATATTTT.

The V and J genes are TRBV6-4 and TRBJ1-2, with 8 bases identical to TRBD1. CDR3 length equals 16 residues. V was pared by 5 bases and J by 0 bases, with 8 bases of the junction left unmatched. Germline V CDR1 and CDR2: MRHNA, SNTAGT. The CDR3 loop reads CASSFGQGTPNYGYTF. CDR3 nucleotides: TGTGCCAGCAGTTTCGGACAGGGAACTCCTAACTATGGCTACACCTTC.

The chain carries TRBV19 and TRBJ2-3, with 15 bases lining up with TRBD2. Germline loops: CDR1 LNHDA, CDR2 SQIVND (reference sequence). V was pared by 5 bases and J by 0 bases, with 6 bases of the junction left unmatched. This CDR3 region has 18 residues. This CDR3 is CASSPGLAGGLSTDTQYF. The CDR3 bases are TGTGCCAGTAGTCCGGGACTAGCGGGAGGCCTTAGCACAGATACGCAGTATTTT.

This chain connects TRBV5-6 to TRBJ1-2; 7 nucleotides match TRBD1. CDR1 and CDR2 (germline): SGHDT, YYEEEE. V lost 6 bases and J lost 6; bases outside the gene matches: 8. The CDR3 runs 13 residues. The CDR3 sequence is CASTETGRNGYTF. The CDR3 DNA sequence: TGTGCCAGCACAGAGACAGGGCGGAATGGCTACACCTTC.

DNA for the CDR3: TGTGCCAGTAGTATTGGAGATGCGGCGGGCGAGCAGTACTTC. It specifies CASSIGDAAGEQYF. The chain is built from TRBV19 and TRBJ2-7; TRBD2 might be the D (5 bases). V was clipped by 3 bases and J by 6 bases, with 15 bases between them. Germline CDR1 reads LNHDA; CDR2 reads SQIVND (reference sequence). CDR3 length: 14 residues. Looking up the rest from reference TRBV19 and TRBJ2-7 gives the full variable domain: DGGITQSPKYLFRKEGQNVTLSCEQNLNHDAMYWYRQDPGQGLRLIYYSQIVNDFQKGDIAEGYSVSREKKESFPLTVTSAQKNPTAFYLCASSIGDAAGEQYFGPGTRLTVT.

V gene TRBV7-3 combines with J gene TRBJ2-2; the match to TRBD2 covers 7 bases. Germline CDR1 SGHTA, CDR2 FQGTGA. V was clipped by 2 bases and J by 5 bases; unmatched bases: 11. CDR3 size: 17 residues. CDR3 DNA sequence: TGTGCCAGCAGCTTACGAGCCGGGATCGGGGGGACCGGGGAGCTGTTTTTT. This codes for CASSLRAGIGGTGELFF.

This chain uses TRBV5-1 with TRBJ2-1; TRBD1 matches 7 bases. The V gene end was trimmed by 1 base and the J gene end by 6 bases; junction bases not matched to a gene: 7. Germline CDR1 SGHRS, CDR2 YFSETQ. The CDR3 is made up of 15 amino acids. The CDR3 DNA reads as TGCGCCAGCAGCTTGTTGGGACAGAGGTTCAATGAGCAGTTCTTC. Its protein product is CASSLLGQRFNEQFF.

This clone has more than one count but fewer than ten. The rearrangement uses TRBV9 and TRBJ2-5; D possibly corresponds to TRBD1 (6 bases). The germline V gene encodes CDR1 SGDLS and CDR2 YYNGEE. V was shortened by 0 bases and J by 2 bases, with 11 bases between the two germline ends. The CDR3 has 15 residues. The CDR3 loop reads CASSVGWTAQETQYF. In DNA, the CDR3 is TGTGCCAGCAGCGTAGGGTGGACAGCACAAGAGACCCAGTACTTC. Complete variable domain (other parts from reference TRBV9 and TRBJ2-5): DSGVTQTPKHLITATGQRVTLRCSPRSGDLSVYWYQQSLDQGLQFLIQYYNGEERAKGNILERFSAQQFPDLHSELNLSSLELGDSALYFCASSVGWTAQETQYFGPGTRLLVL.

The chain is built from TRBV5-1 and TRBJ2-1, with 12 bases identical to TRBD2. Germline V gene sequence: CDR1 SGHRS, CDR2 YFSETQ. Germline trimming cut 4 bases from V and 6 bases from J; bases unmatched to any gene: 5. This CDR3 contains 15 residues. CDR3 residues: CASSGGLAGTNEQFF. CDR3 coding DNA: TGCGCCAGCAGCGGGGGACTAGCGGGTACCAATGAGCAGTTCTTC.

The chain carries TRBV5-4 and TRBJ2-2, with D tentatively TRBD2 (5 bases). The CDR3 sequence is 15 residues long. Germline-derived CDR1 and CDR2 are SGHNT and YYREEE (reference sequence). V lost 0 bases and J lost 6, with 12 bases in between. CDR3 region: CASSLGGLRAGELFF. The CDR3 DNA reads as TGTGCCAGCAGCTTGGGAGGGCTTAGAGCCGGGGAGCTGTTTTTT.

The J gene is TRBJ1-2, the V gene TRBV19; 8 bases agree with TRBD1. The CDR3 extends over 14 amino acids. Germline-derived CDR1 and CDR2 are LNHDA and SQIVND (reference sequence). V trimming: 6 bases; J trimming: 2 bases; junction bases outside the gene matches: 5. CDR3 DNA sequence: TGTGCCAGTAGCCCAGGACAGGGCAACTATGGCTACACCTTC. Its translation is CASSPGQGNYGYTF.

This clone showed up just once. The chain is built from TRBV27 and TRBJ1-1, with 9 nucleotides matching TRBD1. The CDR3 has 12 residues. The junction had 1 base not matched to a gene; V was cut back by 7 bases and J by 4 bases. The germline V gene encodes CDR1 MNHEY and CDR2 SMNVEV (reference sequence). This CDR3 reads CASKTGGTEAFF. Here the CDR3 DNA reads TGTGCCAGCAAGACAGGGGGCACTGAAGCTTTCTTT.

The chain links TRBV10-2 to TRBJ2-1, with D unresolved. This CDR3 region has 15 residues. V lost 10 bases and J 3 bases, leaving 19 bases between the germline ends. Germline V gene sequence: CDR1 WSHSY, CDR2 SAAADI. The CDR3 bases are TGCGCCACCAGAATGCAGCGATATAGCTACAATGAGCAGTTCTTC. Amino acid sequence: CATRMQRYSYNEQFF.

This chain uses TRBV19 with TRBJ2-5, with 9 bases fitting TRBD2. CDR1 and CDR2 from the germline V gene are LNHDA and SQIVND (reference sequence). Unmatched junction bases numbered 7, after V lost 7 bases and J lost 1 base. The CDR3 consists of 15 residues. The CDR3 DNA follows: TGTGCCAGTACACGGGGACTAGCAGTCCAAGAGACCCAGTACTTC. Residues: CASTRGLAVQETQYF.

V is TRBV30 and J is TRBJ2-1; a possible D gene is TRBD2 (5 bases). The V end lost 2 bases, the J end lost 5 bases, and 10 bases lay between the germline ends. The CDR3 covers 13 residues. The germline V gene encodes CDR1 GTSNPN and CDR2 SVGIG (reference sequence). The CDR3 reads CAWSSSGNNEQFF. The DNA of the CDR3 is TGTGCCTGGAGTTCCAGCGGCAACAATGAGCAGTTCTTC. Looking up the rest from reference TRBV30 and TRBJ2-1 gives the full variable domain: SQTIHQWPATLVQPVGSPLSLECTVEGTSNPNLYWYRQAAGRGLQLLFYSVGIGQISSEVPQNLSASRPQDRQFILSSKKLLLSDSGFYLCAWSSSGNNEQFFGPGTRLTVL.

A few counts support this clone. The chain couples TRBV2 to TRBJ2-7; 10 nucleotides line up with TRBD2. V lost 7 bases, J lost 4 bases, and 7 bases stayed unmatched. The CDR3 totals 14 residues. Germline-derived CDR1 and CDR2 are SNHLY and FYNNEI. Here the CDR3 reads CASKGSGRRYEQYF. CDR3 in DNA: TGTGCCAGCAAGGGTAGCGGGAGGCGGTACGAGCAGTACTTC.

This chain links TRBV6-5 with TRBJ2-5, with 12 positions matching TRBD2. CDR3 length: 15 residues. The V gene end was trimmed by 4 bases and the J gene end by 5 bases; junction bases not matched to a gene: 5. Germline V gene data show CDR1 as MNHEY and CDR2 as SVGAGI. The CDR3 DNA sequence: TGTGCCAGCAGTTCACTAGCGGGAGGTGAGGAGACCCAGTACTTC. This encodes CASSSLAGGEETQYF.

The chain uses TRBV5-1 and TRBJ2-1; TRBD2 might be the D (5 bases). The CDR3 is 12 residues long. Per germline, CDR1 SGHRS and CDR2 YFSETQ. Trimming removed 4 bases from V and 8 bases from J, with 10 bases in between. Here the CDR3 DNA reads TGCGCCAGCAGCAGCGGTGGGGATGAGCAGTTCTTC. This gives the protein CASSSGGDEQFF.

V and J are TRBV5-1 and TRBJ1-2; 9 bases are shared with TRBD1. This CDR3 has 13 amino acids. V was pared by 3 bases and J by 8 bases, with 5 bases of the junction left unmatched. Germline V lookup: CDR1 SGHRS, CDR2 YFSETQ. This CDR3 reads CASSYGDRDGYTF. The DNA of the CDR3 is TGCGCCAGCAGCTACGGGGACAGGGACGGCTACACCTTC. The full variable domain, its missing parts supplied by reference TRBV5-1 and TRBJ1-2, is KAGVTQTPRYLIKTRGQQVTLSCSPISGHRSVSWYQQTPGQGLQFLFEYFSETQRNKGNFPGRFSGRQFSNSRSEMNVSTLELGDSALYLCASSYGDRDGYTFGSGTRLTVV.

In this sample, this clone turned up once. The chain has TRBV9 and TRBJ1-2; D gene ambiguous. V lost 1 base to trimming and J lost 4 bases, with 14 bases between them. The CDR3 length is 15 residues. CDR1 and CDR2 (germline): SGDLS, YYNGEE. The DNA of the CDR3 is TGTGCCAGCAGCGTAAGCCCGGTTGGTAGCTATGGCTACACCTTC. Protein sequence: CASSVSPVGSYGYTF.

The V and J genes are TRBV19 and TRBJ2-1, with a possible D match to TRBD1 (7 bases). With 11 bases removed from V and 2 bases from J, the gap between germline ends came to 16 bases. The germline CDR1 and CDR2 sequences are LNHDA and SQIVND (reference sequence). The CDR3 is 14 amino acids. CDR3 region: CASRGDSTYNEQFF. The CDR3 nucleotides read TGTGCCTCCAGGGGGGACTCGACCTACAATGAGCAGTTCTTC.

The chain joins TRBV27 to TRBJ2-7; 11 nucleotides align to TRBD2. Germline CDR1 reads MNHEY; CDR2 reads SMNVEV (reference sequence). V dropped 10 bases and J dropped 6; count of bases not matched to a gene: 11. This CDR3 contains 14 residues. DNA of the CDR3: TGTGCCACCCACCTAGCGGGAGGCATGGGCGAGCAGTACTTC. Its protein product is CATHLAGGMGEQYF.

V gene TRBV27 combines with J gene TRBJ1-2, with 7 bases fitting TRBD1. V lost 5 bases and J lost 5; bases outside the gene matches: 8. Germline V gene sequence: CDR1 MNHEY, CDR2 SMNVEV (reference sequence). There are 14 residues in the CDR3. The CDR3 DNA follows: TGTGCCAGCAGTCTCACCGGACAGGTATATGGCTACACCTTC. Encoded protein: CASSLTGQVYGYTF.

V and J are TRBV7-8 and TRBJ2-7; TRBD1 matches 8 bases. CDR1 SGHVS and CDR2 FQNEAQ come from the germline V gene. The junction had 6 bases not matched to a gene; V was cut back by 5 bases and J by 0 bases. CDR3 size: 15 residues. CDR3 in amino acids: CASSKPGQASYEQYF. In nucleotides, the CDR3 is TGTGCCAGCAGCAAGCCGGGACAGGCCTCCTACGAGCAGTACTTC.

This clone was observed a single time. V is TRBV27 and J is TRBJ2-7; 8 bases fit TRBD2. J lost 3 bases, V lost 5 bases, and 12 bases had no gene match. Germline V lookup: CDR1 MNHEY, CDR2 SMNVEV (reference sequence). The CDR3 extends over 16 amino acids. CDR3 DNA: TGTGCCAGCAGTCCGACAGCGGGAGCAGGTTACTACGAGCAGTACTTC. Protein sequence: CASSPTAGAGYYEQYF.

The J gene is TRBJ1-1, the V gene TRBV7-8; D might be TRBD1 (6 bases). Trimming stripped 1 base from V and 7 bases from J, with 10 bases between. The CDR3 is made up of 13 amino acids. Germline values: CDR1 SGHVS, CDR2 FQNEAQ. The CDR3 protein is CASSLEGRGEAFF. The CDR3 DNA follows: TGTGCCAGCAGCTTAGAAGGCAGGGGTGAAGCTTTCTTT.

This rearrangement joins TRBV5-1 to TRBJ2-7; perhaps TRBD2 as D (6 bases). Germline assignment: CDR1 SGHRS and CDR2 YFSETQ. Trimming pared 0 bases from V and 3 bases from J, leaving 10 bases between. The length of the CDR3 is 14 residues. In nucleotides, the CDR3 is TGCGCCAGCAGCTTGGCGGGGGAAGGCTACGAGCAGTACTTC. As protein: CASSLAGEGYEQYF.

The rearrangement links TRBV28 to TRBJ2-7; no reliable D call. CDR1 is MDHEN, CDR2 SYDVKM, per germline. V shed 4 bases and J shed 5 bases, with 12 bases lying between them. The CDR3 consists of 13 residues. The CDR3 loop reads CASSSLGFHEQYF. In DNA, the CDR3 is TGTGCCAGCAGTTCCCTAGGTTTCCACGAGCAGTACTTC.

CDR3 residues: CASTSMGRGGSYEQYF. The CDR3 nucleotides read TGTGCCAGCACCTCAATGGGGAGGGGCGGATCCTACGAGCAGTACTTC. The chain has TRBV28 and TRBJ2-7; 7 nucleotides match TRBD2. This CDR3 region has 16 residues. The V gene's germline CDR1 is MDHEN and CDR2 SYDVKM. The junction had 13 bases not matched to a gene; V was cut back by 7 bases and J by 1 base.

The CDR3: CASGTDRTDTQYF. As DNA, the CDR3 is TGTGCTAGTGGTACTGACAGGACAGATACGCAGTATTTT. This chain uses TRBV12-5 with TRBJ2-3; the D gene is possibly TRBD1 (6 bases). The V gene's germline CDR1 is LGHNT and CDR2 FRNRAP. Deletions cut 5 bases from V and 3 bases from J, with 9 bases between. CDR3 size: 13 residues.